The rows below give T cell receptor beta chains drawn from one sample of a study of blood T cell repertoires in COVID-19. Clones were read by immunoSEQ multiplex PCR, and TCRdb kept only the in-frame ones, dropping some. Of around 180,000 clones listed, under 90% were seen once; the top ten hold roughly a tenth. Sequencing used peripheral blood. The receptors derive from a woman older than 75 with active or convalescent COVID-19. Each CDR3 is given with its conserved first and last residue. D genes are given only for firm matches. Clone size is not always given. Where it is, it says once, few, many or a class for expanded clones.

V	size	J	D	DNA	CDR3
TRBV15	once	TRBJ1-1	.	TGTGCCACCAGCAGCTATGGGGAGAAAAAGCCTTCCCAAGAAGCTTTCTTT	CATSSYGEKKPSQEAFF
TRBV27	few	TRBJ2-4	TRBD1	TGTGCCAGCAGTTTAGGACAGGGATGGGGAGCCAAAAACATTCAGTACTTC	CASSLGQGWGAKNIQYF
TRBV3-1/TRBV3-2	.	TRBJ1-1	.	TGTGCCAGCAGCCAAGTGCAGGGAGGCACTGAAGCTTTCTTT	CASSQVQGGTEAFF
TRBV4-2	few	TRBJ1-1	TRBD1	TGTGCCAGCAGCCAAGTCGGACAGGGTAGGGCTGAAGCTTTCTTT	CASSQVGQGRAEAFF
TRBV18	.	TRBJ2-5	.	TGTGCCAGCTCACCCGCCCGGGAGACCCAGTACTTC	CASSPARETQYF
TRBV6-4	.	TRBJ1-1	.	TGTGCCAGCAGTGTAGAGGGGGGGGACACTGAAGCTTTCTTT	CASSVEGGDTEAFF
TRBV5-1	.	TRBJ2-7	TRBD2	TGCGCCAGCAGCCGGGCCGGGAATAGCGGGAGCGGTCCCTACGAGCAGTACTTC	CASSRAGNSGSGPYEQYF
TRBV5-1	.	TRBJ2-7	TRBD2	TGCGCCAGCAGCCGGGGCGGGGCTCGGGGGGAAGAGCAGTACTTC	CASSRGGARGEEQYF
TRBV9	few	TRBJ2-2	.	TGTGCCAGCAGCGGCCGAACTAGGGTATACGGGGAGCTGTTTTTT	CASSGRTRVYGELFF
TRBV5-1	few	TRBJ2-7	.	TGCGCCAGCAGCTTGGCCGGGGTTTCCTACGAGCAGTACTTC	CASSLAGVSYEQYF
TRBV2	.	TRBJ1-5	.	TGTGCCAGCGGAGGCCAGGCTGTAGCAGTTGAGCCCCAGCATTTT	CASGGQAVAVEPQHF
TRBV5-1	.	TRBJ1-4	.	TGCGCCAGCAGCACAGGGACCGGAGTTGAAAAACTGTTTTTT	CASSTGTGVEKLFF
TRBV5-1	.	TRBJ1-1	.	TGCGCCAGCAGCTTCGGGGCAGGGGTTATGAACACTGAAGCTTTCTTT	CASSFGAGVMNTEAFF
TRBV6-5	.	TRBJ1-2	TRBD1	TGTGCCAGCAGGAGCGGACAGGGTGGAAATGGCTACACCTTC	CASRSGQGGNGYTF
TRBV5-4	few	TRBJ2-3	.	TGTGCCAGCAGCTCACCAGATGGCACAGATACGCAGTATTTT	CASSSPDGTDTQYF
TRBV14	.	TRBJ2-7	TRBD2	TGTGCCAGCAGCCAATTTCGGGGGGGCGAGCAGTACTTC	CASSQFRGGEQYF
TRBV28	.	TRBJ1-5	.	TGTGCCAGCAGCACCCTGGGCTTAGGGGGTAGCAATCAGCCCCAGCATTTT	CASSTLGLGGSNQPQHF
TRBV30	.	TRBJ2-7	TRBD1	TGTGCCTGGAGTCTTCGGACAGGGGGCGACGTAGCGCAGTACTTC	CAWSLRTGGDVAQYF
TRBV6-5	.	TRBJ1-3	.	TGTGCCAGCAGTTCAGGGGTTGCGGGAAACACCATATATTTT	CASSSGVAGNTIYF
TRBV5-1	once	TRBJ1-1	TRBD1	TGCGCCAGCAGCGGGCTCGACAGGGGTGACACTGAAGCTTTCTTT	CASSGLDRGDTEAFF
TRBV19	few	TRBJ1-2	.	TGTGCCAGTAGCGGACAGAGCTTTGGCTATGGCTACACCTTC	CASSGQSFGYGYTF
TRBV18	.	TRBJ2-1	TRBD2	TGTGCCAGCTCACGAGGACTAGCGGGAGACAATGAGCAGTTCTTC	CASSRGLAGDNEQFF
TRBV30	.	TRBJ1-2	.	TGTGCCTTACGAACAGGGAACTATGGCTACACCTTC	CALRTGNYGYTF
TRBV5-6	few	TRBJ2-7	.	TGTGCCAGCAGCCGCATTCTAGCGCGTAATTCTGACGAGCAGTACTTC	CASSRILARNSDEQYF
TRBV5-4	.	TRBJ2-7	TRBD2	TGTGCCAGCAGCTTGGGGGCTAGCGGTGGCTCCTACGAGCAGTACTTC	CASSLGASGGSYEQYF
TRBV5-1	.	TRBJ1-1	.	TGCGCCAGCAGCTTGACAGGGCTGAGGGACACTGAAGCTTTCTTT	CASSLTGLRDTEAFF
TRBV19	once	TRBJ1-2	.	TGTGCCAGTAGTACCGCGTCAGGGCCCCTCTATGGCTACACCTTC	CASSTASGPLYGYTF
TRBV5-1	.	TRBJ1-4	TRBD1	TGCGCCAGCAGCCGGGACAGTAATGAAAAACTGTTTTTT	CASSRDSNEKLFF
TRBV10-3	.	TRBJ2-5	TRBD2	TGTGCCATCAGTGAGTCGGGACTAGCGGAAATACAAGAGACCCAGTACTTC	CAISESGLAEIQETQYF
TRBV5-1	.	TRBJ2-1	.	TGCGCCAGCAGCCTGACAGGGAGGCTACACAATGAGCAGTTCTTC	CASSLTGRLHNEQFF
TRBV10-3	.	TRBJ1-5	.	TGTGCCATCAGTGAGACAGACCTTAGCAATCAGCCCCAGCATTTT	CAISETDLSNQPQHF
TRBV5-1	.	TRBJ1-6	TRBD1	TGCGCCAGCAGCTTGGAACAGGGGAGTGGGAATAATTCACCCCTCCACTTT	CASSLEQGSGNNSPLHF
TRBV5-1	.	TRBJ2-3	TRBD2	TGCGCCAGCAGCATAGCGGGACTAGCGGGAGGGCGGGATACGCAGTATTTT	CASSIAGLAGGRDTQYF